This T cell receptor (beta chain) was recorded in a study of identical twins. Study results and caveats: Twin pairs' shared out-of-frame alpha sequences were enriched in low generation probability. While abundant cord blood beta clonotypes carried fewer insertions, memory repertoires showed no such pattern. The study reached conclusions through statistical analysis that was cross-sectional, not following the same donors.

The table lists this clonotype with a few counts. Its target is not known. Donors were all healthy Caucasians. Per germline, CDR1 MNHEY and CDR2 SVGAGI. Trimming shortened V by 2 bases and J by 5 bases, and 12 bases separated the two germline ends. The CDR3 runs 15 residues. TCRdb used MiXCR to reprocess the 5' RACE reads, holding one entry per CDR3 protein. In the table there are 350,000 to 450,000 distinct CDR3 sequences, 18% of which are singletons. The chain couples TRBV6-5 to TRBJ2-2; tentatively, D is TRBD1 or TRBD2 (5 bases each). Sequenced: naive T cells sorted from blood. This receptor was identified in a man aged 50 to 60 in good health. The CDR3 reads CASSYEGFGTGELFF. As DNA, the CDR3 is TGTGCCAGCAGTTACGAGGGGTTTGGAACCGGGGAGCTGTTTTTT.